The 10 T cell receptor beta chains reported below all come from one sample, sequenced in a study of OX40 agonist ivuxolimab in advanced cancers. The assay was immunoSEQ multiplex PCR, and TCRdb's table has in-frame clones only and misses some. The sample carries 25,000 to 35,000 clones, approximately 83% recorded once. Sequencing was performed on CD4+ or CD8+ T cells sorted from blood, taken in a trial of the OX40 agonist ivuxolimab. These receptors originate from an adult with an advanced solid tumor such as melanoma, head and neck, liver or kidney cancer.

The V gene is TRBV4-1, the J gene TRBJ1-2, with 10 bases identical to TRBD1. V shed 3 bases and J 7 bases; nucleotides not matched to a gene: 8. Germline V gene sequence: CDR1 MGHRA, CDR2 YSYEKL. The CDR3 spans 15 residues. As DNA, the CDR3 is TGCGCCAGCAGCCACCCAATTGGGGACAGGGGTGGCTACACCTTC. It encodes CASSHPIGDRGGYTF.

This rearrangement joins TRBV5-1 to TRBJ1-2; D is uncertain. V lost 0 bases and J lost 2, with 11 bases in between. From germline, CDR1 is SGHRS and CDR2 YFSETQ. This CDR3 is 15 amino acids long. CDR3 sequence: CASSLVSGHNYGYTF. The DNA of the CDR3 is TGCGCCAGCAGCTTGGTGTCAGGCCACAACTATGGCTACACCTTC.

The CDR3 bases are TGTGCCAGCAGCCGGGTGGGGGCAGGGCCGGAACGAGGCAATCAGCCCCAGCATTTT. Translating gives CASSRVGAGPERGNQPQHF. This chain links TRBV28 with TRBJ1-5; possible D gene TRBD1, 6 bases. CDR1 and CDR2 (germline): MDHEN, SYDVKM. V was pared by 6 bases and J by 2 bases, with 26 bases between. CDR3 length: 19 amino acids. Variable domain in full (rest from reference TRBV28 and TRBJ1-5): DVKVTQSSRYLVKRTGEKVFLECVQDMDHENMFWYRQDPGLGLRLIYFSYDVKMKEKGDIPEGYSVSREKKERFSLILESASTNQTSMYLCASSRVGAGPERGNQPQHFGDGTRLSIL.

The chain uses TRBV4-1 and TRBJ1-4, with no clear D. CDR1 is MGHRA, CDR2 YSYEKL, per germline. This CDR3 is built from 12 residues. Trimming left V 4 bases short and J 7 bases short, with 7 bases between. CDR3 sequence (DNA): TGCGCCAGCAGCCCATCCGGTGAAAAACTGTTTTTT. Its protein product is CASSPSGEKLFF.

This clone occurred many times. This sequence joins TRBV7-9 and TRBJ2-5; possible D gene TRBD2, 7 bases. The CDR3 extends over 17 amino acids. The V and J ends lost 5 bases and 5 bases respectively, with 24 bases between them. CDR1 and CDR2 from the germline V gene are SEHNR and FQNEAQ (reference sequence). The CDR3 DNA reads TGTGCCAGCAGCCGCGGCCGGGCGGGGGCTGAGGGGGAGACCCAGTACTTC. It yields the protein CASSRGRAGAEGETQYF. The full variable domain, in which reference TRBV7-9 and TRBJ2-5 provide the parts outside the CDR3, is DTGVSQNPRHKITKRGQNVTFRCDPISEHNRLYWYRQTLGQGPEFLTYFQNEAQLEKSRLLSDRFSAERPKGSFSTLEIQRTEQGDSAMYLCASSRGRAGAEGETQYFGPGTRLLVL.

The gene calls are TRBV7-1 and TRBJ2-6, with D hard to call. TRBV7-1 is designated an ORF whose function remains uncertain. The length of the CDR3 is 16 residues. V lost 4 bases to trimming and J lost 5 bases, with 15 bases between them. In nucleotides, the CDR3 is TGTGCCAGCAGCTTTGGTAGACAAAGTCGGGCCAACGTCCTGACTTTC. Its protein product is CASSFGRQSRANVLTF.

The V call is TRBV4-1, the J call TRBJ1-5, with unresolved D. CDR1 is MGHRA and CDR2 is YSYEKL in the germline V gene. The CDR3 is 16 amino acids. V lost 1 base and J 5 bases, leaving 15 bases between the germline ends. The CDR3 sequence: CASSQAAGSGDQPQHF. CDR3 DNA: TGCGCCAGCAGCCAAGCGGCTGGGAGTGGTGATCAGCCCCAGCATTTT.

The chain links TRBV5-5 to TRBJ2-7; 7 bases agree with TRBD1. The trim removed 4 bases at V and 3 bases at J, leaving 4 bases unmatched. The CDR3 consists of 13 residues. Germline V gives CDR1 SGHKS, CDR2 YYEKEE (reference sequence). The CDR3 bases are TGTGCCAGCAGCCATGGACAGGACTACGAGCAGTACTTC. This encodes CASSHGQDYEQYF.

This rearrangement joins TRBV6-5 to TRBJ1-1, with a weak D call TRBD1 (5 bases). V was trimmed by 1 base and J by 6 bases, leaving 12 bases between them. The CDR3 runs 14 residues. The V gene's germline CDR1 is MNHEY and CDR2 SVGAGI. The CDR3 region has the DNA TGTGCCAGCAGTTACTTCGGACAAAACGCTGAAGCTTTCTTT. This gives the protein CASSYFGQNAEAFF.

The chain joins TRBV2 to TRBJ1-4; no clear D gene. The CDR3 consists of 12 residues. V was trimmed by 7 bases and J by 4 bases, leaving 7 bases between them. Looked up from germline, CDR1 is SNHLY and CDR2 is FYNNEI. The CDR3: CASTGLNEKLFF. The DNA of the CDR3 is TGTGCCAGCACAGGACTTAATGAAAAACTGTTTTTT.